This paragraph reports one T cell receptor (beta chain). The method was immunoSEQ multiplex PCR; TCRdb's version includes in-frame clones alone and lacks a portion of them. The table lists approximately 260,000 clones, approximately 86% of them singletons, with about 6.3% in the top ten. V dropped 5 bases and J dropped 1; count of bases not matched to a gene: 9. Germline CDR1 SEHNR, CDR2 FQNEAQ (reference sequence). The CDR3 has 17 amino acids. This sample was taken from a study of blood T cell repertoires in COVID-19. V usage is TRBV7-9 and J usage is TRBJ1-5; 9 bases align to TRBD1. The receptor was isolated from a woman in her 30s with acute COVID-19. What was sequenced was PBMCs or T cells enriched from blood (not recorded which). The chain's CDR3 is CASSPGIGQGSNQPQHF. CDR3 DNA: TGTGCCAGCAGCCCCGGAATCGGACAGGGGAGCAATCAGCCCCAGCATTTT.